This T cell receptor beta chain was identified during a study of cytomegalovirus exposure and HLA in healthy donors. Study-wide background: Findings of an earlier analysis included some 120 million unique TCR beta sequences from 190 million or so T cells.

The PCR employed 60 Vbeta primers together with 13 Jbeta primers. The repertoire was sequenced with immunoSEQ multiplex PCR; TCRdb's copy has only in-frame clones and lacks some. Of about 150,000 clones in the sample, approximately 80% were seen once. At collection, donors were nominally healthy, but unrecorded immune exposures were probable. This CDR3 region has 15 residues. The V and J ends lost 0 bases and 2 bases respectively, with 9 bases between them. CDR1 and CDR2 from the germline V gene are MNHEY and SVGAGI. The specimen sequenced was PBMCs. V gene TRBV6-5 combines with J gene TRBJ2-3; D is perhaps TRBD1 (5 bases). The source is a woman in her thirties or forties in good health and CMV-seronegative. The CDR3 DNA reads TGTGCCAGCAGTTACTCGCAGGGAACCACAGATACGCAGTATTTT. Its protein is CASSYSQGTTDTQYF.